The rows below give T cell receptor beta chains drawn from one sample of a study of T cell repertoires in cytomegalovirus infection. These receptors have no identified antigens. TCRdb independently ran MiXCR on the reads; one entry per CDR3 protein. Here the sample spans 800,000 to 950,000 distinct CDR3 sequences, about 33% being singletons. The specimen was cultured CD8+ T cells from PBMCs, collected from culture after CMV antigen stimulation. Receptors were obtained from a human donor in good health (CMV status not recorded). Some clones in this sample may be carry-over from other donors' samples. Each CDR3 is given with its conserved first and last residue. D genes are given only for firm matches. Clone size is stated in some rows and not others, as once, few, many or a class when expanded.

size,V,J,D,DNA,CDR3
.,TRBV7-6,TRBJ1-2,.,TGTGCCAGCAGCGAAGGTAGAGGGCGCGAGGTGACCTATGGCTACACCTTC,CASSEGRGREVTYGYTF
few,TRBV4-1,TRBJ2-1,.,TGCGCCAGCAGCCAAGTGGAGGGGTCATACAATGAGCAGTTCTTC,CASSQVEGSYNEQFF
.,TRBV5-1,TRBJ2-3,.,TGCGCCAGCAGCTTGGTTGGTGCAATCCACTCTAGCACAGATACGCAGTATTTT,CASSLVGAIHSSTDTQYF
.,TRBV3-1,TRBJ1-2,TRBD1,TGTGCCAGCAGCACCTGGACAGGGGATAGCTATGGCTACACCTTC,CASSTWTGDSYGYTF
.,TRBV27,TRBJ1-6,TRBD1,TGTGCCAGCCGACAGGGGGCCAGCTCCTATAATTCACCCCTCCACTTT,CASRQGASSYNSPLHF
many,TRBV7-9,TRBJ1-1,.,TGTGCCAGCAGCCCGAGACAGTTTACGTACACTGAAGCTTTCTTT,CASSPRQFTYTEAFF
.,TRBV19,TRBJ1-1,TRBD1,TGTGCCAGTAGTACGCAACAGGGGGCGAACACTGAAGCTTTCTTT,CASSTQQGANTEAFF
few,TRBV6-5,TRBJ1-6,.,TGTGCCAGCAGTTCTGGACCAATGTACGCCGAACCGGCACAGAGAGATTCACCCCTCCACTTT,CASSSGPMYAEPAQRDSPLHF
once,TRBV29-1,TRBJ1-1,.,TGCAGCGTTGAGTGGGAGCTTAGGGACACTGAAGCTTTCTTT,CSVEWELRDTEAFF
many,TRBV7-2,TRBJ1-6,.,TGTGCCAGCAGCTTGGTACGGCCGGACTATAATTCACCCCTCCACTTT,CASSLVRPDYNSPLHF
.,TRBV19,TRBJ2-1,.,TGTGCCAGTAGTCCCCCGACTAGTCTCATCCCCGATGAGCAGTTCTTC,CASSPPTSLIPDEQFF
.,TRBV28,TRBJ2-1,TRBD1,TGTGCCAGCAGTTTACGGACAGGGGCCCCCAATGAGCAGTTCTTC,CASSLRTGAPNEQFF
.,TRBV24-1,TRBJ2-3,.,TGTGCCACCAGTGGGGGAGTTAGGGATACGCAGTATTTT,CATSGGVRDTQYF
.,TRBV7-6,TRBJ2-1,TRBD2,TGTGCCAGCAGCTTAGATTTCCTAGCGGGGGTACACAATGAGCAGTTCTTC,CASSLDFLAGVHNEQFF
few,TRBV6-6,TRBJ1-4,TRBD1,TGTGCCAGCAGTTACCCTCAGGGGGCAAAGCTCGCTAATGAAAAACTGTTTTTT,CASSYPQGAKLANEKLFF
few,TRBV6-6,TRBJ2-7,.,TGTGCCAGCAGGCCTCCACAGGATACACCCTACGAGCAGTACTTC,CASRPPQDTPYEQYF
.,TRBV27,TRBJ2-5,TRBD2,TGTGCCAGCAGTCCAGAGACTAGCGGGGGGGCCTACCAAGAGACCCAGTACTTC,CASSPETSGGAYQETQYF
.,TRBV7-6,TRBJ1-2,.,TGTGCCAGCAGCCAGGCCGGGACGGAATACTATGGCTACACCTTC,CASSQAGTEYYGYTF